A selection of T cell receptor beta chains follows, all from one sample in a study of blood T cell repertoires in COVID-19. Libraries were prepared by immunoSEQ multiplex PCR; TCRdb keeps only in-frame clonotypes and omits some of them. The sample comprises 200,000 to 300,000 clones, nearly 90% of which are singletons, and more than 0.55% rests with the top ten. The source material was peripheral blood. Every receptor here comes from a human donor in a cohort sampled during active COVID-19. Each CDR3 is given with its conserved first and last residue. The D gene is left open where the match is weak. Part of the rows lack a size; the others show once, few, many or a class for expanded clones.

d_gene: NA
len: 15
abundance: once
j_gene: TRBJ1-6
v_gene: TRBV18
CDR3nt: TGTGCCAGCTCACCTAGGACAGATAGCAATTCACCCCTCCACTTT
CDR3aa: CASSPRTDSNSPLHF

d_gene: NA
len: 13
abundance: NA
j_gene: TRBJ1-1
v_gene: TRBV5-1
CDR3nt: TGCGCCAGCAGCTTCCAGGGCATCACTGAAGCTTTCTTT
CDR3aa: CASSFQGITEAFF

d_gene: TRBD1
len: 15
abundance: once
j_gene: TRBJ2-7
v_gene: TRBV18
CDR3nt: TGTGCCAGCTCACCGCTGGACAGGAGCTCCTACGAGCAGTACTTC
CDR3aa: CASSPLDRSSYEQYF

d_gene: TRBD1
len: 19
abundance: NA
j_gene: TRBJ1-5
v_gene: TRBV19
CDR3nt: TGTGCCAGTAGTATGAAAGACAGGGGGCCTCTTCAGTATAATCAGCCCCAGCATTTT
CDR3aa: CASSMKDRGPLQYNQPQHF

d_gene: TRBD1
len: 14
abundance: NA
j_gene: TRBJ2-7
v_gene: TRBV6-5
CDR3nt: TGTGCCAGCAGTTACTCGGGACAGCTCTACGAGCAGTACTTC
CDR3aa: CASSYSGQLYEQYF

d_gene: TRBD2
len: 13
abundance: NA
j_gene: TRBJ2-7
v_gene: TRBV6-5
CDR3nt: TGTGCCATCGGGCGAGCGGGAGGTAAAGAGCAGTACTTC
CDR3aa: CAIGRAGGKEQYF

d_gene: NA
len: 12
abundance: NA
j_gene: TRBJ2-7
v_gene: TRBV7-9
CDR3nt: TGTGCCAGCAGCTCCCGTATCTACGAGCAGTACTTC
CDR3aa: CASSSRIYEQYF

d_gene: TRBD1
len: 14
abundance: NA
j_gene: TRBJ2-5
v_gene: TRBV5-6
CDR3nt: TGTGCCAGCAGCCTAAAAAGGGGGCGAGAGACCCAGTACTTC
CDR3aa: CASSLKRGRETQYF

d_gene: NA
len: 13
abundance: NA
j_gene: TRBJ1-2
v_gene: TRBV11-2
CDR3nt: TGTGCCAGCAGCTTAATCGGTTCCTATGGCTACACCTTC
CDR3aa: CASSLIGSYGYTF

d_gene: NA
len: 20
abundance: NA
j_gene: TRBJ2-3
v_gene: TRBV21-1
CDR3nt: TGTGCCAGCAGCAAAGATACCTTCAGGGGTTCTATAATCTGGACAGATACGCAGTATTTT
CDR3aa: CASSKDTFRGSIIWTDTQYF

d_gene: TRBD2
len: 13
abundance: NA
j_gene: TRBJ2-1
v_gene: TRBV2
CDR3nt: TGTGCCAGCACTATAGCGGGGGGCCCCGGGCAGTTCTTC
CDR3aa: CASTIAGGPGQFF

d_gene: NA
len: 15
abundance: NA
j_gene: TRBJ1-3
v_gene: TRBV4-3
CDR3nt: TGCGCCAGCAGCCAACAACAGCTCTCTGGAAACACCATATATTTT
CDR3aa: CASSQQQLSGNTIYF

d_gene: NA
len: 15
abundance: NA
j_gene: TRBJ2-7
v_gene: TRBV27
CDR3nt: TGTGCCAGCAGCTACGACACAGGGAACCCCTACGAGCAGTACTTC
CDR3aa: CASSYDTGNPYEQYF

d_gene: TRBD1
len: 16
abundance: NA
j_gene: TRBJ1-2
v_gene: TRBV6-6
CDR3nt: TGTGCCAGCAGTTCCGACCGGACAGGCCCGAGTCATGGCTACACCTTC
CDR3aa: CASSSDRTGPSHGYTF

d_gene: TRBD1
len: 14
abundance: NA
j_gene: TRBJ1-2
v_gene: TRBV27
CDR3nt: TGTGCCAGCAGTTTATCGGGACAGCACTATGGCTACACCTTC
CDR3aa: CASSLSGQHYGYTF

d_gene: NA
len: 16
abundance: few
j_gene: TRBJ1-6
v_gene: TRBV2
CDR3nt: TGTGCCAGCAGTGAGGAGCGGAGCTCCTATAATTCACCCCTCCACTTT
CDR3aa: CASSEERSSYNSPLHF

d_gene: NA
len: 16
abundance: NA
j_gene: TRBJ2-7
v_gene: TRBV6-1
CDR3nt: TGTGCCAGCAGTGAAACGGTCACAGGATGGACCTACGAGCAGTACTTC
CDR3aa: CASSETVTGWTYEQYF

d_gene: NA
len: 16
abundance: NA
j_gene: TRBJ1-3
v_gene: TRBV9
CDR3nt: TGTGCCAGCAGCGTAGGACAGGCCGACTCTGGAAACACCATATATTTT
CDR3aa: CASSVGQADSGNTIYF

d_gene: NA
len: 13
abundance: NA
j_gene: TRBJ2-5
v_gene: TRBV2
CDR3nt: TGTGCCAGCAGCGTCGTCAGGGTAGAGACCCAGTACTTC
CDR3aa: CASSVVRVETQYF

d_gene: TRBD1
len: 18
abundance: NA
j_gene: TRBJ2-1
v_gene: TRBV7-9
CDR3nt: TGTGCCAGCAGCTTAGCGCTAGGACAGGGAAGGTCCTACAATGAGCAGTTCTTC
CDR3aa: CASSLALGQGRSYNEQFF

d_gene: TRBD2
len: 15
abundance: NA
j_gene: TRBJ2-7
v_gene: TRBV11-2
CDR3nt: TGTGCCAGCAGCTTTCGCGGAGCGGGAGGTTACGAGCAGTACTTC
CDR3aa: CASSFRGAGGYEQYF

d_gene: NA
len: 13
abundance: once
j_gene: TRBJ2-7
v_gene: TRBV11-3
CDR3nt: TGTGCCAGCAGCTCTGGGGCACAATACGAGCAGTACTTC
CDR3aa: CASSSGAQYEQYF

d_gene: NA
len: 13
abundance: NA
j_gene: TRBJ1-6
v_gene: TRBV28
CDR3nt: TGTGCCAGCCGGGTCGCATATAATTCACCCCTCCACTTT
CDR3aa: CASRVAYNSPLHF

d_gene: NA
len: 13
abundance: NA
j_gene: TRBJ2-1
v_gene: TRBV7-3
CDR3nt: TGTGCCAGCAGCTTAAGTAGCGGAAATGAGCAGTTCTTC
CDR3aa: CASSLSSGNEQFF

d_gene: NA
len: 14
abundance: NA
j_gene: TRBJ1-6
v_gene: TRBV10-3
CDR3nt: TGTGCCATCAGGGGGGGACGTAGGGATTCACCCCTCCACTTT
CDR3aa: CAIRGGRRDSPLHF

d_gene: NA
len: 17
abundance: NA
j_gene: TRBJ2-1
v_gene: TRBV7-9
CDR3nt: TGTGCCAGCAGACAGGGTGGTGCGGGAGAGGTATACAATGAGCAGTTCTTC
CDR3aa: CASRQGGAGEVYNEQFF

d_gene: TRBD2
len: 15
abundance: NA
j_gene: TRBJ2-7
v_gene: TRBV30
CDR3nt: TGTGCTAGGGGAATAGCGGGTAAGGGCTCCTACGAGCAGTACTTC
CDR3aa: CARGIAGKGSYEQYF

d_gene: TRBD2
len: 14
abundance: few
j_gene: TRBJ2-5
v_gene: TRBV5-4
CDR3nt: TGTGCCAGCAGCTTACTAGCGGGGCAAGAGACCCAGTACTTC
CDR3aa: CASSLLAGQETQYF

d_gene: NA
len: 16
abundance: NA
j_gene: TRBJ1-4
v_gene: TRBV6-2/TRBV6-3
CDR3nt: TGTGCCAGCAGTTACTTCCGGACGGACAGTAATGAAAAACTGTTTTTT
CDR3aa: CASSYFRTDSNEKLFF

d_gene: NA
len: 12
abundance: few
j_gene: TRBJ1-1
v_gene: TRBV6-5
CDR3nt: TGTGCCAGCAGTCAGCCTCTCGGGGTGGCTTTCTTT
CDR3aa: CASSQPLGVAFF

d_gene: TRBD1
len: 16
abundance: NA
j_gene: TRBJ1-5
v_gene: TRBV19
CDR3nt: TGTGCCAGTAGTACATCGACAGGGTACTCCGCTCAGCCCCAGCATTTT
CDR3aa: CASSTSTGYSAQPQHF

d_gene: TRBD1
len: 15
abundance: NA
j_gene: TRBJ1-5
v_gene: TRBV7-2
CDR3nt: TGTGCCAGCAGTTTCACCACAGGGGGGAATCAGCCCCAGCATTTT
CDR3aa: CASSFTTGGNQPQHF

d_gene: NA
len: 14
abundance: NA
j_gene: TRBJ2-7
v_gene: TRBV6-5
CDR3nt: TGTGCCAGCGGTCGAGGTAGCCCGCACTACGAGCAGTACTTC
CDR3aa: CASGRGSPHYEQYF

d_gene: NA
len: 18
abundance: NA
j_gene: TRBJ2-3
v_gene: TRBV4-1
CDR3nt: TGCGCCAGCAGCCAAGATGAGGCCAGAGCCAGCCCCACAGATACGCAGTATTTT
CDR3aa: CASSQDEARASPTDTQYF

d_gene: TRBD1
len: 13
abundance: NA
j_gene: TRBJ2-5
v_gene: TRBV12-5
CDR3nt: TGTGCTAGTGGCAGGGGGTTCCAAGAGACCCAGTACTTC
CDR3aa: CASGRGFQETQYF

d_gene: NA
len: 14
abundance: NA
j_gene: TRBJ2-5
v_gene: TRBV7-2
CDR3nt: TGTGCCAGCAGCTCCCAGGGTCTTCAAGAGACCCAGTACTTC
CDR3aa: CASSSQGLQETQYF

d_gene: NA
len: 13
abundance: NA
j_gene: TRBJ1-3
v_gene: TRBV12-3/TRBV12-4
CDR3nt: TGTGCCAGCAGTTTAGGGGCCCTGGCCACCATATATTTT
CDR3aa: CASSLGALATIYF

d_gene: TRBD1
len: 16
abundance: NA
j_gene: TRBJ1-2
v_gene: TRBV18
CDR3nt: TGTGCCAGCTCACCACCATCGACAGGGGGCGGCTATGGCTACACCTTC
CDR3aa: CASSPPSTGGGYGYTF

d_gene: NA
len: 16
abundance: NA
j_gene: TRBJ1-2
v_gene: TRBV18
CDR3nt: TGTGCCAGCTCACCTACGCCTACTAATACGGGCTATGGCTACACCTTC
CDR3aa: CASSPTPTNTGYGYTF

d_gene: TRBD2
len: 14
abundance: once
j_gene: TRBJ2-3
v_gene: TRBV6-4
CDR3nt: TGTGCCAGCAGCCCGGGACTAGCCCCAGATACGCAGTATTTT
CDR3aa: CASSPGLAPDTQYF

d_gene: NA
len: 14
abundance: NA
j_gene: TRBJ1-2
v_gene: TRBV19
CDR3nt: TGTGCCAGTGTAGGCCGCCGGCGGGACTATGGCTACACCTTC
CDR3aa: CASVGRRRDYGYTF

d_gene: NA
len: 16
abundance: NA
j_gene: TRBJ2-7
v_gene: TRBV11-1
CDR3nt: TGTGCCAGCAGCTTTTTTGTAGCGGATCCCTCCTACGAGCAGTACTTC
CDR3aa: CASSFFVADPSYEQYF